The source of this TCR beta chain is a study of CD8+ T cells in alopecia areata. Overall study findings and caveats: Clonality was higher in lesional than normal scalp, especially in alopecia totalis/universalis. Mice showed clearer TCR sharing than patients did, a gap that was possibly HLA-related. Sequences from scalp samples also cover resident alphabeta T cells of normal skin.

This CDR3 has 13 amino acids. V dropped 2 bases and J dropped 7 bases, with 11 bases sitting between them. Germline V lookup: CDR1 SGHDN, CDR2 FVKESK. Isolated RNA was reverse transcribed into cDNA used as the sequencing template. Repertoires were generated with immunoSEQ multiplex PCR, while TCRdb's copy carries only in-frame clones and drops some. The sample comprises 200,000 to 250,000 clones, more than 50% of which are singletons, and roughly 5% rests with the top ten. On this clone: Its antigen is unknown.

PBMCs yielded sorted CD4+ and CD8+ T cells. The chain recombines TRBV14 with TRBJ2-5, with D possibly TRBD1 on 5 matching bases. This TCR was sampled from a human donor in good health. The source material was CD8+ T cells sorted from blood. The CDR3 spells CASSQWGPGTQYF. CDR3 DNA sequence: TGTGCCAGCAGCCAATGGGGCCCGGGGACCCAGTACTTC.